This T cell receptor beta chain originates from a study of Ad26.COV2.S vaccination and SARS-CoV-2 variants. Indicated treatment: roughly 19 received Ad26.COV2.S at low or high dose, single or two shots; roughly 5 received placebo; per-sample allocation not given. On day 63 after the first injection, vaccine and placebo recipients gave samples. An adult of 18-55 years in Boston served as donor. As for this clone: Its antigen remains unknown.

Overall study findings and caveats: Substantial response breadth was reportedly seen for spike-specific CD8+ and CD4+ T cells after vaccination.

Profiling relied on immunoSEQ multiplex PCR, and the TCRdb table lists in-frame clones only, not all of them. Among a few hundred thousand clones listed, roughly 90% were seen once. Trimming cost V 4 bases and J 8 bases; bases outside gene matches: 10. The CDR3 sequence is 14 residues long. Germline CDR1 is MGHRA and CDR2 is YSYEKL. The starting material was peripheral blood, obtained in a trial of Ad26.COV2.S vaccine versus placebo. This chain joins TRBV4-1 and TRBJ1-2; 7 bases are a match to TRBD1. The clonotype comes from a person between 18 and 60 years old who received the Ad26.COV2.S COVID-19 vaccine or a placebo. The CDR3 sequence: CASSPSTGTTGYTF. CDR3 nucleotides: TGCGCCAGCAGCCCGTCGACAGGGACTACAGGCTACACCTTC.